The clone carrying this TCR beta chain has a count of ten or more. Its specificity is not known. The data are from a study of T-cell reconstitution after alpha-beta-depleted transplantation in children. Broader study findings: At day 60, the high TCRbeta diversity found in some patients originated from recipient T cells and thymic progenitors that had survived.

A TCRbeta library incorporating unique molecular identifiers was prepared. MiXCR, run by TCRdb on the PCR reads, gives a single entry per CDR3 protein. The top ten hold 7% of the sample, which has about 27,000 distinct CDR3 sequences, 5% to 7% seen once. After removal of 2 bases from V and 1 base from J, the junction contained 9 bases not matched to a gene. The length of the CDR3 is 17 residues. Germline lookup yields CDR1 LNHNV and CDR2 YYDKDF (reference sequence). The source was PBMCs, mostly from graft donor cells, collected 180 days after TCRalphabeta/CD19-depleted stem cell transplant. V and J are TRBV15 and TRBJ2-7, with 9 bases aligning to TRBD2. The source is a male patient younger than 18 who had a stem cell transplant for acute myeloid leukemia, so the T cells may come from the graft donor. CDR3 coding DNA: TGTGCCACCAGCAGACCAACCCTAGCGGGGAAGTCCTACGAGCAGTACTTC. It encodes CATSRPTLAGKSYEQYF.